The 29 T cell receptor beta chains in this list originate from one sample, sequenced in a study of T cell responses to AZD1222 COVID-19 vaccine. TCRdb's table, derived via immunoSEQ multiplex PCR, lists solely in-frame clones and lacks some. Of 90,000 to 150,000 clones detected, roughly 87% appear once; the ten largest clones hold 2.5% to 3%. The starting material was peripheral blood, obtained 28 days after the second AZD1222 dose. The receptors were gathered from an adult who received the AZD1222 COVID-19 vaccine.

The chain recombines TRBV2 with TRBJ2-7; D perhaps matches TRBD2 (5 bases). V gave up 3 bases and J gave up 7 bases, with 25 bases separating them. CDR1 SNHLY and CDR2 FYNNEI come from the germline V gene. This CDR3 region has 17 residues. The CDR3 DNA sequence: TGTGCCAGCAGTGAGTTTGGTGGCGGTTTCGGGGTAAGGGAGCAGTACTTC. Protein product: CASSEFGGGFGVREQYF.

This rearrangement joins TRBV6-2 or TRBV6-3 to TRBJ2-1; D may be TRBD1 (7 bases). Trimming removed 2 bases at V and 3 bases at J, with 11 bases between. In germline, CDR1 is MNHEY, CDR2 SVGEGT. The CDR3 is made up of 15 amino acids. In DNA form, the CDR3 reads TGTGCCAGCAGTTACAGGGGGGACAGCTACAATGAGCAGTTCTTC. It is translated as CASSYRGDSYNEQFF.

The gene calls are TRBV3-1 (or the pseudogene TRBV3-2) and TRBJ2-7; D tentatively fits TRBD1 or TRBD2 (6 bases each). Trimming removed 1 base at V and 7 bases at J, with 14 bases between. The CDR3 contains 14 residues. Germline loops: CDR1 LGHDT, CDR2 YNNKEL (reference sequence). The CDR3 DNA follows: TGTGCCAGCAGCCAAGGACATGGAGGGGGGGAGCAGTACTTC. It specifies CASSQGHGGGEQYF.

The chain links TRBV7-9 to TRBJ1-2, with 8 bases that match TRBD1. This CDR3 is built from 14 residues. Per germline, CDR1 SEHNR and CDR2 FQNEAQ (reference sequence). Trimming removed 5 bases from V and 3 bases from J; junction bases left unmatched: 5. The CDR3 nucleotides are TGTGCCAGCAGCGAGACAGGGGATGACTATGGCTACACCTTC. It codes for CASSETGDDYGYTF.

The rearrangement links TRBV21-1 to TRBJ1-6. TRBV21-1 is a listed pseudogene. CDR3 length: 9 residues. This CDR3 is CAPLWGLHF. The CDR3 coding sequence is TGTGCCCCTTTGTGGGGCCTCCACTTT.

In regard to this clone: One end of the junction is discordant with germline, which a read error may explain. The chain links TRBV24-1 to TRBJ2-7; D is perhaps TRBD2 (5 bases). CDR1 KGHDR and CDR2 SFDVKD come from the germline V gene. The CDR3 runs 13 residues. The CDR3 here is CATSGNGGYEQYF. The CDR3 DNA sequence: TGTGCCACTAGTGGTAACGGAGGATACGAGCAGTACTTC.

The V call is TRBV6-2 or TRBV6-3, the J call TRBJ2-2, with 7 nucleotides matching TRBD1. From germline, CDR1 is MNHEY and CDR2 SVGEGT. The CDR3 sequence is 15 residues long. V was pared by 6 bases and J by 2 bases, with 6 bases of the junction left unmatched. In nucleotides, the CDR3 is TGTGCCAGCAGCGCCGGGACAGCTAACACCGGGGAGCTGTTTTTT. It yields the protein CASSAGTANTGELFF.

The CDR3 region is CASSTPLTGELFF. DNA for the CDR3: TGTGCCAGTAGTACGCCCCTTACCGGGGAGCTGTTTTTT. The chain employs TRBV19 and TRBJ2-2, with no clear D. The CDR3 loop spans 13 amino acids. In germline, CDR1 is LNHDA, CDR2 SQIVND (reference sequence). V was cut by 4 bases and J by 5 bases, with 8 bases left in between.

The rearrangement uses TRBV6-2 or TRBV6-3 and TRBJ2-2; D not resolved. This CDR3 contains 17 residues. CDR1 MNHEY and CDR2 SVGEGT come from the germline V gene. The V and J ends lost 6 bases and 5 bases respectively, with 22 bases between them. The CDR3 sequence is CASSPGKGIFQTGELFF. CDR3 in DNA: TGTGCCAGCAGCCCTGGTAAGGGAATCTTTCAAACCGGGGAGCTGTTTTTT.

The rearrangement joins TRBV7-8 to TRBJ1-6; 9 positions match TRBD1. V lost 3 bases to trimming and J lost 9 bases; unmatched junction nucleotides: 9. The CDR3 has 16 residues. Per the germline V gene, CDR1 is SGHVS and CDR2 is FQNEAQ. CDR3 bases: TGTGCCAGCAGCTTCCTGGGACAGGGTCGGACTTCACCCCTCCACTTT. Translating it yields CASSFLGQGRTSPLHF.

The genes are TRBV4-2 and TRBJ2-4, with 7 positions matching TRBD2. CDR1 LGHNA and CDR2 YNFKEQ come from the germline V gene. The CDR3 sequence is 17 residues long. Losses at the gene ends were 0 bases for V and 0 bases for J; bases not matched to a gene: 5. Here the CDR3 DNA reads TGTGCCAGCAGCCAAGATTCTCGGGGGGTAGCCAAAAACATTCAGTACTTC. Protein sequence: CASSQDSRGVAKNIQYF.

This chain connects TRBV19 to TRBJ1-5; 10 nucleotides match TRBD1. The CDR3 consists of 16 residues. The J segment lost 5 bases and the V segment lost 3 bases, leaving 7 bases of the junction unmatched. CDR1 and CDR2 from the germline V gene are LNHDA and SQIVND (reference sequence). The CDR3 loop reads CASSMDRGGAHQPQHF. Written as DNA, the CDR3 is TGTGCCAGTAGTATGGACAGGGGGGGTGCGCATCAGCCCCAGCATTTT.

The CDR3 DNA follows: TGTGCCATCAGTGAGCGAACTAGCTACAATGAGCAGTTCTTC. Translating gives CAISERTSYNEQFF. This chain links TRBV10-3 with TRBJ2-1; a possible D gene is TRBD2 (5 bases). Deletions cut 2 bases from V and 3 bases from J, with 8 bases between. Germline values: CDR1 ENHRY, CDR2 SYGVKD. The CDR3 covers 14 residues.

The V and J genes are TRBV7-2 and TRBJ1-5; weak D call: TRBD1 (6 bases). The CDR3 is 16 amino acids. Per germline, CDR1 SGHTA and CDR2 FQGNSA. V was trimmed by 0 bases and J by 3 bases, leaving 12 bases between them. The CDR3 bases are TGTGCCAGCAGCTTAGCCCCAGGGGTTAACAATCAGCCCCAGCATTTT. Encoded protein: CASSLAPGVNNQPQHF.

V usage is TRBV6-2 or TRBV6-3 and J usage is TRBJ1-5; D gene unclear. The ends were cut back, 6 bases at V and 0 bases at J, with 9 bases in the middle. CDR1 MNHEY and CDR2 SVGEGT come from the germline V gene. This CDR3 is 14 amino acids long. Written as DNA, the CDR3 is TGTGCCAGCAGCCCAGGCTTTAGCAATCAGCCCCAGCATTTT. This translates into CASSPGFSNQPQHF.

The V call is TRBV5-1, the J call TRBJ1-2; 10 bases map to TRBD1. CDR3 length: 16 amino acids. V shed 5 bases and J 3 bases; nucleotides not matched to a gene: 10. Germline CDR1 SGHRS, CDR2 YFSETQ. CDR3 sequence reads: CASSRSGTGADYGYTF. The CDR3 nucleotides read TGCGCCAGCAGTCGATCCGGGACAGGGGCTGACTATGGCTACACCTTC.

J is TRBJ2-7 and V is TRBV4-1, with no clear D. The CDR3 has 12 residues. V was cut by 0 bases and J by 6 bases, with 6 bases left in between. Germline V gene lookup returns CDR1 MGHRA and CDR2 YSYEKL. The CDR3 is CASSQEWGEQYF. CDR3 in DNA: TGCGCCAGCAGCCAAGAATGGGGCGAGCAGTACTTC.

J is TRBJ1-1 and V is TRBV6-2 or TRBV6-3, with D tentatively TRBD1 (5 bases). Germline lookup yields CDR1 MNHEY and CDR2 SVGEGT. V dropped 0 bases and J dropped 10 bases, with 15 bases sitting between them. The CDR3 has 14 residues. CDR3 residues: CASSYSGQGFGAFF. The CDR3 DNA sequence: TGTGCCAGCAGTTACTCAGGCCAGGGTTTTGGAGCTTTCTTT.

This chain joins TRBV19 and TRBJ2-5, with no clear D. Between the trimmed V and J ends, which lost 3 bases and 5 bases, there was a span of 13 bases. In germline, CDR1 is LNHDA, CDR2 SQIVND (reference sequence). CDR3 length equals 14 residues. CDR3 loop: CASSMTAARETQYF. The CDR3 DNA reads TGTGCCAGTAGTATGACCGCCGCCAGGGAGACCCAGTACTTC.

The chain recombines TRBV19 with TRBJ1-5; 8 bases are a match to TRBD1. V shed 0 bases and J 7 bases; nucleotides not matched to a gene: 8. Germline V gives CDR1 LNHDA, CDR2 SQIVND (reference sequence). The CDR3 loop spans 16 amino acids. For the CDR3, the DNA is TGTGCCAGTAGTATAGAATACAGGGGGGGCAGACAGCCCCAGCATTTT. Encoded protein: CASSIEYRGGRQPQHF.

This clone was observed a handful of times. The chain combines TRBV3-1 (or the pseudogene TRBV3-2) with TRBJ1-3; D gene unclear. V was shortened by 1 base and J by 0 bases, with 7 bases between the two germline ends. Germline V lookup: CDR1 LGHDT, CDR2 YNNKEL (reference sequence). This CDR3 spans 15 amino acids. CDR3: CASSQGVISGNTIYF. The CDR3 DNA follows: TGTGCCAGCAGCCAAGGAGTAATCTCTGGAAACACCATATATTTT.

V usage is TRBV6-5 and J usage is TRBJ1-3; D not certain. Trimming left V 6 bases short and J 0 bases short, with 6 bases between. There are 13 residues in the CDR3. CDR1 MNHEY and CDR2 SVGAGI come from the germline V gene. CDR3 nucleotides: TGTGCCAGCAGCTTTAGCTCTGGAAACACCATATATTTT. The encoded protein is CASSFSSGNTIYF.

This clone was detected only a few times. The V gene is TRBV5-6, the J gene TRBJ1-3; D unresolved. Per germline, CDR1 SGHDT and CDR2 YYEEEE. Trimming cost V 4 bases and J 2 bases, with 13 bases left between them. The CDR3 is made up of 15 amino acids. In DNA, the CDR3 is TGTGCCAGCAGCCAGAATCCCTCGCCTGGAAACACCATATATTTT. It yields the protein CASSQNPSPGNTIYF.

The chain carries TRBV18 and TRBJ2-1; D is uncertain. Germline values: CDR1 KGHSH, CDR2 LQKENI. The CDR3 contains 16 residues. The germline V and J ends were trimmed by 1 base and 0 bases, with 10 bases remaining between them. CDR3 DNA sequence: TGTGCCAGCTCACCACGGGGTGGTAGCTCCTACAATGAGCAGTTCTTC. This gives the protein CASSPRGGSSYNEQFF.

This chain's CDR3 is CASSQRGGLSNEQFF. Written as DNA, the CDR3 is TGTGCCAGCTCCCAGCGGGGGGGTCTTTCCAATGAGCAGTTCTTC. V and J are TRBV18 and TRBJ2-1, with 10 nucleotides matching TRBD2. The CDR3 consists of 15 residues. CDR1 and CDR2 (germline): KGHSH, LQKENI. The ends lost 6 bases at V and 6 bases at J; junction bases unmatched: 8.

The gene calls are TRBV7-2 and TRBJ2-5, with D tentatively TRBD1 or TRBD2 (7 bases each). The CDR3 totals 16 residues. Germline assignment: CDR1 SGHTA and CDR2 FQGNSA. V lost 7 bases and J lost 3, with 21 bases in between. The CDR3 nucleotides are TGTGCCAGCACTTTACGGCGGGGAGGGGGCAAAGAGACCCAGTACTTC. It specifies CASTLRRGGGKETQYF. Combining the CDR3 with reference TRBV7-2 and TRBJ2-5 gives the whole variable domain GAGVSQSPSNKVTEKGKDVELRCDPISGHTALYWYRQSLGQGLEFLIYFQGNSAPDKSGLPSDRFSAERTGGSVSTLTIQRTQQEDSAVYLCASTLRRGGGKETQYFGPGTRLLVL.

V usage is TRBV3-1 (or the pseudogene TRBV3-2) and J usage is TRBJ1-6; 8 bases are a match to TRBD1. The CDR3 loop spans 14 amino acids. With V trimmed by 5 bases and J by 7 bases, 4 bases remained unmatched. Germline V gene lookup returns CDR1 LGHDT and CDR2 YNNKEL (reference sequence). In DNA form, the CDR3 reads TGTGCCAGCAGCTTACAGGGGGGGAATTCACCCCTCCACTTT. The encoded protein is CASSLQGGNSPLHF.

This clone was picked up one time. The chain uses TRBV7-2 and TRBJ2-6, with TRBD2 matching over 11 bases. Per the germline V gene, CDR1 is SGHTA and CDR2 is FQGNSA. The J segment lost 0 bases and the V segment lost 1 base, leaving 2 bases of the junction unmatched. CDR3 length: 18 amino acids. The CDR3 DNA reads as TGTGCCAGCAGCTTAGGACTAGCGGGGTCCTCTGGGGCCAACGTCCTGACTTTC. This gives the protein CASSLGLAGSSGANVLTF. Full variable domain (missing parts from reference TRBV7-2 and TRBJ2-6): GAGVSQSPSNKVTEKGKDVELRCDPISGHTALYWYRQSLGQGLEFLIYFQGNSAPDKSGLPSDRFSAERTGGSVSTLTIQRTQQEDSAVYLCASSLGLAGSSGANVLTFGAGSRLTVL.

The V gene is TRBV7-2, the J gene TRBJ1-1, with a tentative D call TRBD1 (5 bases). The CDR3 consists of 14 residues. Trimming took off 2 bases at V and 5 bases at J, with 12 bases between the two ends. The germline CDR1 and CDR2 sequences are SGHTA and FQGNSA. CDR3 residues: CASSLSAGYTEAFF. The CDR3 nucleotides read TGTGCCAGCAGCTTAAGCGCAGGGTATACTGAAGCTTTCTTT. Looking up the rest from reference TRBV7-2 and TRBJ1-1 gives the full variable domain: GAGVSQSPSNKVTEKGKDVELRCDPISGHTALYWYRQSLGQGLEFLIYFQGNSAPDKSGLPSDRFSAERTGGSVSTLTIQRTQQEDSAVYLCASSLSAGYTEAFFGQGTRLTVV.